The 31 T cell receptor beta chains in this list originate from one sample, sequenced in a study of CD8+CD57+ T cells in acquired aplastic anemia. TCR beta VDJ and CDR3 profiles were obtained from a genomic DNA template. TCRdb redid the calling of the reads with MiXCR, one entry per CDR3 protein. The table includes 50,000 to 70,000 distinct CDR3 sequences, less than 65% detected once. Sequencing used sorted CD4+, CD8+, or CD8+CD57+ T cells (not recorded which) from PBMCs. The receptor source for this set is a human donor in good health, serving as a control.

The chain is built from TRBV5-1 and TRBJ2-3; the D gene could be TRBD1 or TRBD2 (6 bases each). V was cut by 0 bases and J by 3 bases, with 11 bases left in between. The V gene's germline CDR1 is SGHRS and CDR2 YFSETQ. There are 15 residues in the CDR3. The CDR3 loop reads CASSLEGGRTDTQYF. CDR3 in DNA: TGCGCCAGCAGCTTGGAAGGGGGGAGGACAGATACGCAGTATTTT.

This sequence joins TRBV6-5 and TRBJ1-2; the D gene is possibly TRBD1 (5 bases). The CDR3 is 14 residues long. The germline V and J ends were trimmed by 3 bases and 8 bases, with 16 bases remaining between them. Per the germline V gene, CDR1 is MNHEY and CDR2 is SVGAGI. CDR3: CASSYRGKGRGYTF. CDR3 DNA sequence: TGTGCCAGCAGTTATCGGGGGAAGGGCCGGGGCTACACCTTC.

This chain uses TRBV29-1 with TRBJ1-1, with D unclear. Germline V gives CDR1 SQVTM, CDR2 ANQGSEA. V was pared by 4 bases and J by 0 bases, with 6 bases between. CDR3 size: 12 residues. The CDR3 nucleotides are TGCAGCGTTGCGAATCTGAACACTGAAGCTTTCTTT. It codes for CSVANLNTEAFF.

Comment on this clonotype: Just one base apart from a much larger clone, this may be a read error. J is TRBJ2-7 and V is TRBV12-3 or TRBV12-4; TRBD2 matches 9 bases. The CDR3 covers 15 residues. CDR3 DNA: TGTGCCAGCAGTCTAGCGGGGATGATAAGGAATGAGCAGTACTTC. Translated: CASSLAGMIRNEQYF.

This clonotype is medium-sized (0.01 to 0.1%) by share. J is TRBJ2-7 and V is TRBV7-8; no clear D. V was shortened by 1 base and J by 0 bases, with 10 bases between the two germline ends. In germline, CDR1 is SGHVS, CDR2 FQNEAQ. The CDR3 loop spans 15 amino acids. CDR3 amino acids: CASSLVAESSYEQYF. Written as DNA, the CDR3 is TGTGCCAGCAGCTTAGTGGCAGAAAGCTCCTACGAGCAGTACTTC.

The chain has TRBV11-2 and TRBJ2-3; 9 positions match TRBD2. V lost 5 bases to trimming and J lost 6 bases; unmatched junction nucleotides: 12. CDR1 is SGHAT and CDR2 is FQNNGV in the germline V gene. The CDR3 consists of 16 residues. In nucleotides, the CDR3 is TGTGCCAGCAGCCCACACCCAGCGGGGGGCCTGGATACGCAGTATTTT. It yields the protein CASSPHPAGGLDTQYF. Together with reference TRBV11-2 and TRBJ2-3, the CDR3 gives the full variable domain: EAGVAQSPRYKIIEKRQSVAFWCNPISGHATLYWYQQILGQGPKLLIQFQNNGVVDDSQLPKDRFSAERLKGVDSTLKIQPAKLEDSAVYLCASSPHPAGGLDTQYFGPGTRLTVL.

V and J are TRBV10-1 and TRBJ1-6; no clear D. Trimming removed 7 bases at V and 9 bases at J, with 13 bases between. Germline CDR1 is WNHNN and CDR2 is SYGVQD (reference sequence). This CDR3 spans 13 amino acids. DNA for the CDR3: TGCGCCAGCATTACCGGACGGGTTTCACCCCTCCACTTT. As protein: CASITGRVSPLHF.

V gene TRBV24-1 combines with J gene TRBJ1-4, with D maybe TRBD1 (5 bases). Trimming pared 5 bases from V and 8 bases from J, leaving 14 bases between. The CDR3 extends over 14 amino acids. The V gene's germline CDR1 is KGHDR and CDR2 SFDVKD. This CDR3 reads CATSAGRVGEKLFF. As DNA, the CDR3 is TGTGCCACCAGTGCCGGCAGGGTGGGCGAAAAACTGTTTTTT.

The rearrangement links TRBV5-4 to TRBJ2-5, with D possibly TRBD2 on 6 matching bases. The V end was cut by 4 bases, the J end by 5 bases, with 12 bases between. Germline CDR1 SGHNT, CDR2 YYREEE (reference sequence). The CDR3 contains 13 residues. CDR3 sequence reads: CASSTGTAETQYF. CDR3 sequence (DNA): TGTGCCAGCAGCACCGGGACTGCCGAGACCCAGTACTTC.

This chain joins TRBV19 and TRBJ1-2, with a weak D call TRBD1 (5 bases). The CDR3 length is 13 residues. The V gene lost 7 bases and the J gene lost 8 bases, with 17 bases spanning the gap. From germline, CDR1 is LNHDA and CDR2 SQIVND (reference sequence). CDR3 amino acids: CASTLGTAGGYTF. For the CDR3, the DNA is TGTGCCAGTACCCTAGGGACCGCTGGAGGCTACACCTTC.

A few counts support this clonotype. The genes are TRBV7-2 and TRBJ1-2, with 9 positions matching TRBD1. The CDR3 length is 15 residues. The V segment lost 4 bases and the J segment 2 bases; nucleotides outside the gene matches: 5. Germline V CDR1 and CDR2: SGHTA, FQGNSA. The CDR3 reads CASSWGQGSNYGYTF. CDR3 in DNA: TGTGCCAGCAGCTGGGGACAGGGCTCAAACTATGGCTACACCTTC.

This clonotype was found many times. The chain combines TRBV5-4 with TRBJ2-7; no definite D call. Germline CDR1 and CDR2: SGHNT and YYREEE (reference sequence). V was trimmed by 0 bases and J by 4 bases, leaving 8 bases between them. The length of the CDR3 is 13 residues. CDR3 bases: TGTGCCAGCAGCTTGGGTAAGGAATACGAGCAGTACTTC. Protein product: CASSLGKEYEQYF.

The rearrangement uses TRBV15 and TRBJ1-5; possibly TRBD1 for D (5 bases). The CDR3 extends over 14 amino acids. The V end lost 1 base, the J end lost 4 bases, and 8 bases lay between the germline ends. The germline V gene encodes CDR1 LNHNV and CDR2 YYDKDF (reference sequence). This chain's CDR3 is CATSRGGGNQPQHF. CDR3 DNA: TGTGCCACCAGCAGAGGGGGCGGAAATCAGCCCCAGCATTTT.

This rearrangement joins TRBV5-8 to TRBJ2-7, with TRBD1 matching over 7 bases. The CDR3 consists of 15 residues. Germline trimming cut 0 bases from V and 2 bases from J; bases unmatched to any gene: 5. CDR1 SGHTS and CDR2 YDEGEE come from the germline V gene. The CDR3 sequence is CASSLGQGPPYEQYF. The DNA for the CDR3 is TGTGCCAGCAGCTTGGGACAGGGACCCCCCTACGAGCAGTACTTC.

This CDR3 is CATSRARDTNEKLFF. The CDR3 DNA reads as TGTGCCACCAGCAGAGCCCGGGACACGAATGAAAAACTGTTTTTT. V usage is TRBV15 and J usage is TRBJ1-4, with a weak D call TRBD1 (6 bases). V lost 1 base and J 5 bases, leaving 11 bases between the germline ends. Germline loops: CDR1 LNHNV, CDR2 YYDKDF (reference sequence). CDR3 size: 15 residues. Filled out from reference TRBV15 and TRBJ1-4, the complete variable domain reads DAMVIQNPRYQVTQFGKPVTLSCSQTLNHNVMYWYQQKSSQAPKLLFHYYDKDFNNEADTPDNFQSRRPNTSFCFLDIRSPGLGDTAMYLCATSRARDTNEKLFFGSGTQLSVL.

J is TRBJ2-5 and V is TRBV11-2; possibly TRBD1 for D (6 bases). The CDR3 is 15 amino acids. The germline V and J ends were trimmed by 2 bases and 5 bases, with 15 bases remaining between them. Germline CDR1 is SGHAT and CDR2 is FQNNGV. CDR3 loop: CASSLPRGYAETQYF. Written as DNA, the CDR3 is TGTGCCAGCAGCTTACCCAGGGGCTATGCGGAGACCCAGTACTTC. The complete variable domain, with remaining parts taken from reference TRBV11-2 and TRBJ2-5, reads EAGVAQSPRYKIIEKRQSVAFWCNPISGHATLYWYQQILGQGPKLLIQFQNNGVVDDSQLPKDRFSAERLKGVDSTLKIQPAKLEDSAVYLCASSLPRGYAETQYFGPGTRLLVL.

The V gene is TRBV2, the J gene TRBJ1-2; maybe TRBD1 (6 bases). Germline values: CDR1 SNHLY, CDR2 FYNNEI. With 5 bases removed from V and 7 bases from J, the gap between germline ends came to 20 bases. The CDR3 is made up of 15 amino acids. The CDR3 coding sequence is TGTGCCAGCAGTTCGGGGGGCGCGAGTTTAGGTGGCTACACCTTC. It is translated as CASSSGGASLGGYTF.

The CDR3 nucleotides are TGTGCCAGTAGCCGGGACCCTGGGTCCTACGAGCAGTACTTC. This encodes CASSRDPGSYEQYF. The chain couples TRBV19 to TRBJ2-7; either TRBD1 or TRBD2 may fit D (5 bases each). The germline CDR1 and CDR2 sequences are LNHDA and SQIVND (reference sequence). V shed 6 bases and J shed 1 base, with 13 bases lying between them. This CDR3 spans 14 amino acids.

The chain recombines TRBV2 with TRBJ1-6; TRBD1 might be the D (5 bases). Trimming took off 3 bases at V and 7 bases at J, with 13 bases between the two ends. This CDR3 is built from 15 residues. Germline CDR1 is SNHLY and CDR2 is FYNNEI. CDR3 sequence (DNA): TGTGCCAGCAGTGATTCCCCAGGGCTCAATTCACCCCTCCACTTT. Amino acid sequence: CASSDSPGLNSPLHF. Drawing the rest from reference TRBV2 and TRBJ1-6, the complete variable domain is EPEVTQTPSHQVTQMGQEVILRCVPISNHLYFYWYRQILGQKVEFLVSFYNNEISEKSEIFDDQFSVERPDGSNFTLKIRSTKLEDSAMYFCASSDSPGLNSPLHFGNGTRLTVT.

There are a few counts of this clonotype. The CDR3 loop is CASSPRDETQYF. The DNA of the CDR3 is TGTGCCAGCAGCCCCCGCGACGAGACCCAGTACTTC. The chain carries TRBV7-6 and TRBJ2-5, with unresolved D. The length of the CDR3 is 12 residues. The V gene lost 5 bases and the J gene lost 5 bases, with 9 bases spanning the gap. Germline V gives CDR1 SGHVS, CDR2 FNYEAQ.

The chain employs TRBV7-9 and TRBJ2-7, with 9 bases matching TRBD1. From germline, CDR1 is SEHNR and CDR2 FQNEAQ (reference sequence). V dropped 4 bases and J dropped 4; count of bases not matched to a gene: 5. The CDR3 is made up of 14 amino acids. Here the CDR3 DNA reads TGTGCCAGCAGCTCGCCGGGACAGGGTTACGAGCAGTACTTC. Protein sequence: CASSSPGQGYEQYF. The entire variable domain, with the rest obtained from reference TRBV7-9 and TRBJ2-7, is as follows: DTGVSQNPRHKITKRGQNVTFRCDPISEHNRLYWYRQTLGQGPEFLTYFQNEAQLEKSRLLSDRFSAERPKGSFSTLEIQRTEQGDSAMYLCASSSPGQGYEQYFGPGTRLTVT.

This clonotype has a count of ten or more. CDR3 sequence: CASSPRTRDSPLHF. DNA for the CDR3: TGTGCCAGCTCACCACGGACACGGGATTCACCCCTCCACTTT. The genes are TRBV18 and TRBJ1-6, with D tentatively TRBD1 (5 bases). In germline, CDR1 is KGHSH, CDR2 LQKENI. Trimming pared 1 base from V and 8 bases from J, leaving 9 bases between. This CDR3 comprises 14 residues.

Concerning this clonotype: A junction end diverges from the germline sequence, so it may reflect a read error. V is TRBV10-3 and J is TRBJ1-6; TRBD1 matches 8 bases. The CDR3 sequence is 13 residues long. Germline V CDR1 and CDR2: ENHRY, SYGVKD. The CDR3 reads CASSAGGDSPLHF. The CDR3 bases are TGTGCCAGCAGTGCAGGGGGCGATTCACCCCTCCACTTT.

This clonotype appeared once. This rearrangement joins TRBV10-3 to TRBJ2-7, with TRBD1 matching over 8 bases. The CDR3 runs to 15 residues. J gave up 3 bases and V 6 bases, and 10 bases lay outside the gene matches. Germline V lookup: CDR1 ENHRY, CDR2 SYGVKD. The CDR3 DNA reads TGTGCCATCAGCACAGGGGACAGGACAATCTACGAGCAGTACTTC. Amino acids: CAISTGDRTIYEQYF.

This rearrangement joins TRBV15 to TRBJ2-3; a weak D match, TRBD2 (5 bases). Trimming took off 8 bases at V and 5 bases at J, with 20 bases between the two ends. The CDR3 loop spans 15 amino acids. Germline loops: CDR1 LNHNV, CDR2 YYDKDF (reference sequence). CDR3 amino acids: CATSHTREAGDTQYF. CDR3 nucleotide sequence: TGTGCCACCTCGCATACTAGGGAAGCTGGAGATACGCAGTATTTT.

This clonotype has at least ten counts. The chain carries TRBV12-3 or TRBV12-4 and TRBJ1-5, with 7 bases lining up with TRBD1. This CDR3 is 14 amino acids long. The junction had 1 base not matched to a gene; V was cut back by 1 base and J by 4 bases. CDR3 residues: CASSLGTGNQPQHF. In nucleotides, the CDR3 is TGTGCCAGCAGTTTAGGGACAGGTAATCAGCCCCAGCATTTT.

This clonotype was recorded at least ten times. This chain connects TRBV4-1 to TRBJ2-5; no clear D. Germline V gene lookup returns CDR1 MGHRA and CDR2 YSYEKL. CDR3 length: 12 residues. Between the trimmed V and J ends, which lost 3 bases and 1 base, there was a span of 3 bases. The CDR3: CASSQPQETQYF. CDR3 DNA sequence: TGCGCCAGCAGCCAGCCCCAAGAGACCCAGTACTTC.

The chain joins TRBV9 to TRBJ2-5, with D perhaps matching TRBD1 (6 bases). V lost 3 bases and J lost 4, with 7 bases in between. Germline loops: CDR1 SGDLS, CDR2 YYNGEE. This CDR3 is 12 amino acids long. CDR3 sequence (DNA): TGTGCCAGCAGCGCCAGGGGAGAGACCCAGTACTTC. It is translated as CASSARGETQYF.

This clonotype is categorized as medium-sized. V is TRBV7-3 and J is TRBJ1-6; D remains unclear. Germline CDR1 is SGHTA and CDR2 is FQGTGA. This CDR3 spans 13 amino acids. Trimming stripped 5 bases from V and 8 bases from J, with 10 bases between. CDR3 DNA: TGTGCCAGCAGCCCCCAGGCGGATTCACCCCTCCACTTT. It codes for CASSPQADSPLHF.

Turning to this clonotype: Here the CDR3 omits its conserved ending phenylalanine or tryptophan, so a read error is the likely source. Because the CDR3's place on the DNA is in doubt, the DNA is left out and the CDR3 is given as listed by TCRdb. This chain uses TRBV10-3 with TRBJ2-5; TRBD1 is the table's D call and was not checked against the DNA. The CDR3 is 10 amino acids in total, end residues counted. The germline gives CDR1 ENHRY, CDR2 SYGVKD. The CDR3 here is CAISGPLKEG.

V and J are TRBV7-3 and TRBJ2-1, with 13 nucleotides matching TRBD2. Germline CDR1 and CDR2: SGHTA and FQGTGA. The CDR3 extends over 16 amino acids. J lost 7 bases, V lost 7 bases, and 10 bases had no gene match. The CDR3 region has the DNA TGTGCCAGCACCGAAAGACTAGCGGGAGGATGGAATGAGCAGTTCTTC. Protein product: CASTERLAGGWNEQFF.